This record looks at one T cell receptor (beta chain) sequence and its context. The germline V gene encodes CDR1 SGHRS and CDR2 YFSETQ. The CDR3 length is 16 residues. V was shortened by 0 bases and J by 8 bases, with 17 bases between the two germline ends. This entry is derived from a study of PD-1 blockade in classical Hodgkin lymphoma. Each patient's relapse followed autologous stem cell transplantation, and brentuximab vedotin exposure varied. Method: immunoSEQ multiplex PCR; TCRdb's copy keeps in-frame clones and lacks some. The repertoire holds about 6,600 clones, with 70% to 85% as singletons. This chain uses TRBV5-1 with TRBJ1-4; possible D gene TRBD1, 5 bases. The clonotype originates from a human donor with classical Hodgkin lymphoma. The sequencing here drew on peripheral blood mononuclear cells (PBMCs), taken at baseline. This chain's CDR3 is CASSLGGLDGTEKLFF. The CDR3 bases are TGCGCCAGCAGCTTGGGGGGACTAGACGGTACAGAAAAACTGTTTTTT.